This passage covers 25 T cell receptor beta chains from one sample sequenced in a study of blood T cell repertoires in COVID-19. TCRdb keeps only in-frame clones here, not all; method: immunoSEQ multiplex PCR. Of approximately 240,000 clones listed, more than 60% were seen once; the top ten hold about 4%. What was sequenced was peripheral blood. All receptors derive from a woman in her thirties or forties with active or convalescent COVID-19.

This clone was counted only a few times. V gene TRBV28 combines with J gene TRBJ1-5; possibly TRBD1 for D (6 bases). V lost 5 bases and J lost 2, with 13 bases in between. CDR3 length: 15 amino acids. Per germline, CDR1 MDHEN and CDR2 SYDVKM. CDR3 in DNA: TGTGCCAGCAGTCTACAGGGATGGGGCAATCAGCCCCAGCATTTT. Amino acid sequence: CASSLQGWGNQPQHF. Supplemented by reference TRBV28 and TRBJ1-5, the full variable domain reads DVKVTQSSRYLVKRTGEKVFLECVQDMDHENMFWYRQDPGLGLRLIYFSYDVKMKEKGDIPEGYSVSREKKERFSLILESASTNQTSMYLCASSLQGWGNQPQHFGDGTRLSIL.

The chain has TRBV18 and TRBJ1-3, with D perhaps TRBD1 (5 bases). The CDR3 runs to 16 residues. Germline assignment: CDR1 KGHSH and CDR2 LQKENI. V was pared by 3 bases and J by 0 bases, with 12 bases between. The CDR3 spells CASSPPGGTSGNTIYF. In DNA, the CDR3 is TGTGCCAGCTCACCCCCTGGCGGGACCTCTGGAAACACCATATATTTT. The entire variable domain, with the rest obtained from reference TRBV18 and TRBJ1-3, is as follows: NAGVMQNPRHLVRRRGQEARLRCSPMKGHSHVYWYRQLPEEGLKFMVYLQKENIIDESGMPKERFSAEFPKEGPSILRIQQVVRGDSAAYFCASSPPGGTSGNTIYFGEGSWLTVV.

CDR3 protein: CASSLRGRDGELFF. CDR3 DNA: TGTGCCAGCAGCTTACGAGGGAGGGACGGGGAGCTGTTTTTT. The chain carries TRBV11-3 and TRBJ2-2; 7 bases are a match to TRBD2. The CDR3 covers 14 residues. The germline gives CDR1 SGHNT, CDR2 YENEEA. V lost 2 bases to trimming and J lost 7 bases; unmatched junction nucleotides: 4.

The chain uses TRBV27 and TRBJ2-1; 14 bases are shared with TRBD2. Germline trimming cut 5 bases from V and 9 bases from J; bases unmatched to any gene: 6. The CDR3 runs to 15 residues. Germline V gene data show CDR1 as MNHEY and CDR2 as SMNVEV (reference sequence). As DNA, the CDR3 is TGTGCCAGCAGTCTGACTAGCGGGGGGGCGTTTGAGCAGTTCTTC. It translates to CASSLTSGGAFEQFF.

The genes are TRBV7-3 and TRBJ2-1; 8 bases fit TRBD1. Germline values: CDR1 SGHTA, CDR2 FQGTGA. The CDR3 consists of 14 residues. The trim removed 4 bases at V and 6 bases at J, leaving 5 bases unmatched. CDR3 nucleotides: TGTGCCAGCAGCTCCGGGACAGGTAGCAATGAGCAGTTCTTC. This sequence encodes CASSSGTGSNEQFF.

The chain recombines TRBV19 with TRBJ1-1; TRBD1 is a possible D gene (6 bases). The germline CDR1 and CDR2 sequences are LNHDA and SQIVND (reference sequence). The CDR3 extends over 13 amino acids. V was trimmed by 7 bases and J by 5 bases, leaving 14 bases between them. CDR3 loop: CASIPQGRTEAFF. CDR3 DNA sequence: TGTGCCAGTATACCACAGGGTAGGACTGAAGCTTTCTTT.

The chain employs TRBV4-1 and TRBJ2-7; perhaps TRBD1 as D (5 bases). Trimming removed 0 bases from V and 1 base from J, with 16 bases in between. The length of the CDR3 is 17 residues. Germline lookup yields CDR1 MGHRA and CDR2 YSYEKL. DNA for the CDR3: TGCGCCAGCAGCCAAGATTACGGCACACAGGATTCCTACGAGCAGTACTTC. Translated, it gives CASSQDYGTQDSYEQYF.

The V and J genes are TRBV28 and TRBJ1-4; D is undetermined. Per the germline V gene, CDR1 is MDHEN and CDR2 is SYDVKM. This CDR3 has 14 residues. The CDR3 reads CAPSGGLTNEKLFF. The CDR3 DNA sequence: TGTGCGCCCAGTGGCGGATTGACTAATGAAAAACTGTTTTTT.

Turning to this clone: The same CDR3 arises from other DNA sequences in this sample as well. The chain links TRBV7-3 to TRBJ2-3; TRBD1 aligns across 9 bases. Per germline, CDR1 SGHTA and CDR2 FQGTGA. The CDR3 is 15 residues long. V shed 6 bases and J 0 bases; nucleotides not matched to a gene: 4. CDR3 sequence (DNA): TGTGCCAGCAGTTCGGGACAGGGAAGCACAGATACGCAGTATTTT. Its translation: CASSSGQGSTDTQYF.

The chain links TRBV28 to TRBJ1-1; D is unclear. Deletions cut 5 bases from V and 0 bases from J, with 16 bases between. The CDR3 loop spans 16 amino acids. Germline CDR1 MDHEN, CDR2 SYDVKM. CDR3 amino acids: CASSPPWRVLNTEAFF. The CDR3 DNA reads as TGTGCCAGCAGTCCCCCGTGGAGGGTATTGAACACTGAAGCTTTCTTT.

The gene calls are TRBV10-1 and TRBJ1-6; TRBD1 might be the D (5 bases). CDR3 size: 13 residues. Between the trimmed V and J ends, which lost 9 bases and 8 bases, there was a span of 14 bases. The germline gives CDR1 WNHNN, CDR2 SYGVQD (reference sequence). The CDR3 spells CASAGTADSPLHF. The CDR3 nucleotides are TGCGCCAGTGCGGGGACGGCGGATTCACCCCTCCACTTT.

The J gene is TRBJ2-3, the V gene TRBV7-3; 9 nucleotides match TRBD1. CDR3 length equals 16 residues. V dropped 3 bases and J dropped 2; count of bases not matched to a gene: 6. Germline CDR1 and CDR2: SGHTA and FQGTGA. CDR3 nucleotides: TGTGCCAGCAGCTTCCCACAGGGGGCCGACACAGATACGCAGTATTTT. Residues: CASSFPQGADTDTQYF. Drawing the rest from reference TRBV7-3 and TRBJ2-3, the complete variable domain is GAGVSQTPSNKVTEKGKYVELRCDPISGHTALYWYRQSLGQGPEFLIYFQGTGAADDSGLPNDRFFAVRPEGSVSTLKIQRTERGDSAVYLCASSFPQGADTDTQYFGPGTRLTVL.

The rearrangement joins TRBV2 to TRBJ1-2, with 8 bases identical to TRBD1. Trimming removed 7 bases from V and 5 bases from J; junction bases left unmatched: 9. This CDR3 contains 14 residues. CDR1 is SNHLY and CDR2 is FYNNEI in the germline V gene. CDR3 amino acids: CASTAGGAKYGYTF. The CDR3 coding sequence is TGTGCCAGCACCGCAGGGGGCGCGAAGTATGGCTACACCTTC.

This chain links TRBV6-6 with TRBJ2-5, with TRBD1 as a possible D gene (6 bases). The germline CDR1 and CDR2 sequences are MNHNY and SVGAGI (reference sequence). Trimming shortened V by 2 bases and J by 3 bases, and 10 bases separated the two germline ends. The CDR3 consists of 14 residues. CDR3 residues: CASSYPDREETQYF. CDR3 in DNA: TGTGCCAGCAGTTACCCGGACAGAGAAGAGACCCAGTACTTC.

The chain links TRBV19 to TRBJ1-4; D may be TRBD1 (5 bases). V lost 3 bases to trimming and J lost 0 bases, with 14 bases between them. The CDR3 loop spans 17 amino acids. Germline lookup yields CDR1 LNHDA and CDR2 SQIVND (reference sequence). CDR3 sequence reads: CASSISDRRATNEKLFF. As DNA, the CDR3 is TGTGCCAGTAGTATCAGCGACAGACGTGCAACTAATGAAAAACTGTTTTTT. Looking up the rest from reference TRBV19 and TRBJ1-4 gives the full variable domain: DGGITQSPKYLFRKEGQNVTLSCEQNLNHDAMYWYRQDPGQGLRLIYYSQIVNDFQKGDIAEGYSVSREKKESFPLTVTSAQKNPTAFYLCASSISDRRATNEKLFFGSGTQLSVL.

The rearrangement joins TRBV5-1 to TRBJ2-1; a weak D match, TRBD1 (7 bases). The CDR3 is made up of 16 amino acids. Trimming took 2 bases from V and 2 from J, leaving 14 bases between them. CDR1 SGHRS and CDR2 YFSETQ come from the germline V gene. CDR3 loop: CASSFRQGGTYNEQFF. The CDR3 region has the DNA TGCGCCAGCAGCTTCAGGCAGGGGGGAACCTACAATGAGCAGTTCTTC.

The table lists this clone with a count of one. For the CDR3, the DNA is TGTGCCAGCAGTCGCGGTCAGCCCCAGCATTTT. Protein: CASSRGQPQHF. This chain links TRBV6-5 with TRBJ1-5; D is uncertain. The germline V and J ends were trimmed by 5 bases and 6 bases, with 5 bases remaining between them. Germline CDR1 MNHEY, CDR2 SVGAGI. The CDR3 has 11 amino acids.

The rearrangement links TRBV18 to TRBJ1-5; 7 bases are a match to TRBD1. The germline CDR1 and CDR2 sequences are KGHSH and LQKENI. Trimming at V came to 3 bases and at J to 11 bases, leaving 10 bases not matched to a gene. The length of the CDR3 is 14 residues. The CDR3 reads CASSPRTQGGAQHF. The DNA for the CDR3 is TGTGCCAGCTCACCGAGGACCCAGGGGGGTGCCCAGCATTTT.

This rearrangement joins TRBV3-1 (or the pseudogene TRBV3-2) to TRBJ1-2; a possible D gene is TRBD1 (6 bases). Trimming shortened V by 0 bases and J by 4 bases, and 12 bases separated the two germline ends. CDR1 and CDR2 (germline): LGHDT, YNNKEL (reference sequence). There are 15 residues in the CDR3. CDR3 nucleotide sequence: TGTGCCAGCAGCCAAGAACCCAGGGGCGGCTATGGCTACACCTTC. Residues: CASSQEPRGGYGYTF.

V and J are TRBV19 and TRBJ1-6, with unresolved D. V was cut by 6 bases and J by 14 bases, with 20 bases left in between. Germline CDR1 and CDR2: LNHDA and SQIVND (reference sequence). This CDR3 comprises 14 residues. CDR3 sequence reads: CASSDDLGLTALHF. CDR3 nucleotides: TGTGCCAGTAGCGATGACCTAGGACTCACGGCCCTCCACTTT.

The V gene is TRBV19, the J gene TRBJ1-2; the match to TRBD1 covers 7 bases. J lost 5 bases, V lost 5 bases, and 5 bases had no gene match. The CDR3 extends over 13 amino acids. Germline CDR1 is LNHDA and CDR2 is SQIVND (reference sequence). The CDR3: CASSDRAGYGYTF. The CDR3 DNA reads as TGTGCCAGTAGTGACAGGGCTGGTTATGGCTACACCTTC.

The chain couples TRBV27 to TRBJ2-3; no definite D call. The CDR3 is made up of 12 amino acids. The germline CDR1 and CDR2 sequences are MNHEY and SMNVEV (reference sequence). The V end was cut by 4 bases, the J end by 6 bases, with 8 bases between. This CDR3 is CASSSHGDTQYF. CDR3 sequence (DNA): TGTGCCAGCAGTTCACACGGGGATACGCAGTATTTT.

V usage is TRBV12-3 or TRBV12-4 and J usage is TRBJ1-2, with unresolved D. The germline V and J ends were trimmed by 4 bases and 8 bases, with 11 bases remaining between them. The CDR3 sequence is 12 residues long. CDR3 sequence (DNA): TGTGCCAGCAGTTGGCGGGTAGAGGGCTACACCTTC. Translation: CASSWRVEGYTF.

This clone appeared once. The CDR3 DNA reads TGTGCCAGCTCAGTTCAAAACATGAACACTGAAGCTTTCTTT. Translating gives CASSVQNMNTEAFF. The chain employs TRBV18 and TRBJ1-1; D unclear. Germline lookup yields CDR1 KGHSH and CDR2 LQKENI. The CDR3 loop spans 14 amino acids. Trimming left V 5 bases short and J 0 bases short, with 10 bases between.

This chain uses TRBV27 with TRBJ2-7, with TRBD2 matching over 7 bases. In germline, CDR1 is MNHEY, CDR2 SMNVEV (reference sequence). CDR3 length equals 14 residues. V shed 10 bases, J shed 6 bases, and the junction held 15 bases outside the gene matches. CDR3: CATRPRGNPGEQYF. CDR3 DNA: TGTGCCACCAGACCGCGGGGGAACCCTGGCGAGCAGTACTTC.